Below are 13 T cell receptor beta chains sequenced from a single sample in a study of shared clonotypes between healthy human individuals. The assay was immunoSEQ multiplex PCR, and TCRdb's table has in-frame clones only and misses some. The data show some 450,000 clones, roughly 80% seen once. Specimen: PBMCs. The receptors were gathered from a woman between 40 and 50 years old in good health. Some clones in this sample may be carry-over from other donors' samples.

The chain is built from TRBV6-5 and TRBJ2-4, with D unclear. Per germline, CDR1 MNHEY and CDR2 SVGAGI. Between the trimmed V and J ends, which lost 5 bases and 10 bases, there was a span of 21 bases. This CDR3 has 15 amino acids. The chain's CDR3 is CASSLSSHIGRIQYF. CDR3 coding DNA: TGTGCCAGCAGTCTATCCAGCCACATCGGGCGGATTCAGTACTTC.

The chain links TRBV6-1 to TRBJ2-3; the match to TRBD2 covers 11 bases. Trimming removed 3 bases from V and 1 base from J; junction bases left unmatched: 3. The CDR3 consists of 16 residues. Germline CDR1 MNHNS, CDR2 SASEGT. The CDR3 loop reads CASSEALAGGTDTQYF. The CDR3 nucleotides read TGTGCCAGCAGTGAGGCACTAGCGGGAGGCACAGATACGCAGTATTTT.

This clone has a handful of counts. Here the CDR3 reads CASSPIPGGSRYEQYF. CDR3 sequence (DNA): TGTGCCAGCAGCCCGATCCCCGGGGGATCCCGCTACGAGCAGTACTTC. The chain couples TRBV5-6 to TRBJ2-7; a possible D gene is TRBD2 (6 bases). Germline V gene sequence: CDR1 SGHDT, CDR2 YYEEEE. V was cut by 4 bases and J by 3 bases, with 20 bases left in between. The CDR3 loop spans 16 amino acids.

The chain recombines TRBV9 with TRBJ2-1, with a possible D match to TRBD1 (5 bases). The CDR3 loop spans 17 amino acids. Between the trimmed V and J ends, which lost 3 bases and 4 bases, there was a span of 20 bases. The germline V gene encodes CDR1 SGDLS and CDR2 YYNGEE. Here the CDR3 reads CASSEGWSALPYNEQFF. In DNA, the CDR3 is TGTGCCAGCAGCGAGGGGTGGAGCGCGCTACCGTACAATGAGCAGTTCTTC.

V and J are TRBV7-9 and TRBJ2-1; D is undetermined. Germline CDR1 is SEHNR and CDR2 is FQNEAQ (reference sequence). The V gene lost 5 bases and the J gene lost 8 bases, with 7 bases spanning the gap. CDR3 length: 11 residues. The chain's CDR3 is CASSRRDEQFF. The CDR3 DNA reads as TGTGCCAGCAGCCGACGGGATGAGCAGTTCTTC.

V usage is TRBV29-1 and J usage is TRBJ2-1, with D possibly TRBD2 on 7 matching bases. The germline CDR1 and CDR2 sequences are SQVTM and ANQGSEA. Deletions cut 3 bases from V and 4 bases from J, with 13 bases between. CDR3 length: 14 amino acids. This CDR3 is CSVELGRGYNEQFF. The CDR3 DNA reads as TGCAGCGTTGAGTTAGGGAGGGGGTACAATGAGCAGTTCTTC.

The rearrangement links TRBV7-9 to TRBJ1-4; TRBD1 agrees at 8 bases. The CDR3 consists of 14 residues. The ends lost 6 bases at V and 7 bases at J; junction bases unmatched: 7. Per germline, CDR1 SEHNR and CDR2 FQNEAQ (reference sequence). CDR3 amino acids: CASSSDRDFEKLFF. DNA of the CDR3: TGTGCCAGCAGTTCGGACAGGGACTTTGAAAAACTGTTTTTT.

Concerning this clone: Other DNA variants within this sample encode the same CDR3. V is TRBV28 and J is TRBJ2-7; TRBD2 matches 11 bases. Per the germline V gene, CDR1 is MDHEN and CDR2 is SYDVKM. CDR3 length equals 14 residues. With 6 bases clipped from V and 12 bases from J, the junction kept 13 bases outside the gene matches. The CDR3 DNA reads as TGTGCCAGCAGCTCCTTAGCGGGAGGGCAACGGGGGTACTTC. Translated, it gives CASSSLAGGQRGYF.

This rearrangement joins TRBV5-4 to TRBJ2-7; 13 positions agree with TRBD2. V gave up 7 bases and J gave up 2 bases; unmatched junction bases: 9. This CDR3 contains 16 residues. CDR1 is SGHNT and CDR2 is YYREEE in the germline V gene (reference sequence). The CDR3 spells CASSDNGLAGAYEQYF. For the CDR3, the DNA is TGTGCCAGCTCCGACAACGGACTAGCGGGAGCCTACGAGCAGTACTTC. Full variable domain (rest looked up from reference TRBV5-4 and TRBJ2-7): ETGVTQSPTHLIKTRGQQVTLRCSSQSGHNTVSWYQQALGQGPQFIFQYYREEENGRGNFPPRFSGLQFPNYSSELNVNALELDDSALYLCASSDNGLAGAYEQYFGPGTRLTVT.

The genes are TRBV7-2 and TRBJ1-4, with a possible D match to TRBD1 (6 bases). Looked up from germline, CDR1 is SGHTA and CDR2 is FQGNSA. The V and J ends lost 7 bases and 3 bases respectively, with 12 bases between them. The CDR3 length is 14 residues. CDR3: CASTLGQPNEKLFF. CDR3 DNA: TGTGCCAGCACCCTCGGACAGCCTAATGAAAAACTGTTTTTT.

This chain connects TRBV28 to TRBJ2-3, with TRBD2 matching over 7 bases. The CDR3 length is 16 residues. Germline V gives CDR1 MDHEN, CDR2 SYDVKM. The junction had 8 bases not matched to a gene; V was cut back by 2 bases and J by 3 bases. The CDR3 nucleotides are TGTGCCAGCAGTTTACGTGGCGGGAGTGGTACAGATACGCAGTATTTT. It translates to CASSLRGGSGTDTQYF.

Note on this clone: A far larger clone is off by one base, so a read error is likely. Other nucleotide sequences in the sample specify the same CDR3. The chain recombines TRBV7-9 with TRBJ2-7; TRBD2 might be the D (5 bases). The V end was cut by 1 base, the J end by 6 bases, with 13 bases between. Germline lookup yields CDR1 SEHNR and CDR2 FQNEAQ (reference sequence). The CDR3 consists of 14 residues. In DNA form, the CDR3 reads TGTGCCAGCAGCTTAGGTGTCCCCCGGGGCGAGCAGTACTTC. This sequence encodes CASSLGVPRGEQYF. The complete variable domain, with remaining parts taken from reference TRBV7-9 and TRBJ2-7, reads DTGVSQNPRHKITKRGQNVTFRCDPISEHNRLYWYRQTLGQGPEFLTYFQNEAQLEKSRLLSDRFSAERPKGSFSTLEIQRTEQGDSAMYLCASSLGVPRGEQYFGPGTRLTVT.

A note on this clone: Since a much larger clone is just one base distant, this may be a read error. In the same sample, other DNA sequences code for this CDR3. The V call is TRBV29-1, the J call TRBJ1-1, with TRBD1 as a possible D gene (5 bases). CDR3 length equals 12 residues. Looked up from germline, CDR1 is SQVTM and CDR2 is ANQGSEA. DNA for the CDR3: TGCAGCGTTGAGCCGGGGGGAACTGAAGCCTTCTTT. This gives the protein CSVEPGGTEAFF.